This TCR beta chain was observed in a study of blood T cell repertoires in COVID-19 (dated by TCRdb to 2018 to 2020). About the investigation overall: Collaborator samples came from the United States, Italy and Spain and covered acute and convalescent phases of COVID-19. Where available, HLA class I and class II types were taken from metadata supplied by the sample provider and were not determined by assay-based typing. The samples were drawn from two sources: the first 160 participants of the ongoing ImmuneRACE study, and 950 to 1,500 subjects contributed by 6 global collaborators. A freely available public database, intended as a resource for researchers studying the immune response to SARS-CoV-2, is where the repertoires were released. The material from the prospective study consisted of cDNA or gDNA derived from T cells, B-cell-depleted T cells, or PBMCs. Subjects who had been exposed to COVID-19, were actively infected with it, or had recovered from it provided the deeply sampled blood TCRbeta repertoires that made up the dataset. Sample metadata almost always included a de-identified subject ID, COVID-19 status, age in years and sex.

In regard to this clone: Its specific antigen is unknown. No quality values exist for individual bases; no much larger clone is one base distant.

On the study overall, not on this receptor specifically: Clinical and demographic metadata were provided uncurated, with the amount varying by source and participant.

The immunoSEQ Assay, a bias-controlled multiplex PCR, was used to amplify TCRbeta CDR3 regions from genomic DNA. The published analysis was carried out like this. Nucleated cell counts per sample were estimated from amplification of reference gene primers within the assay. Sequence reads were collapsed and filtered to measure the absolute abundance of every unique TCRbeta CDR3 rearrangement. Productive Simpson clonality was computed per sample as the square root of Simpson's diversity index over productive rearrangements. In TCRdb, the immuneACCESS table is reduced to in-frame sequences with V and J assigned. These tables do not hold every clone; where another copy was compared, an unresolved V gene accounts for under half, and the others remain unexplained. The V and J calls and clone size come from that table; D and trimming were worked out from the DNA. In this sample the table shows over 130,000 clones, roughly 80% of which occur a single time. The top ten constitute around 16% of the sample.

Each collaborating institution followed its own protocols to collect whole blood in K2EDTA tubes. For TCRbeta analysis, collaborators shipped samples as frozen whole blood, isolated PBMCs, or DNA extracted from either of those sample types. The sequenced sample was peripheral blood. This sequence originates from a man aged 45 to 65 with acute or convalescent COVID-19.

The CDR3 here reads CASSRGFSTDTQYF. The bases are TGTGCCAGCAGCCGGGGTTTTAGCACAGATACGCAGTATTTT. This sequence uses TRBV2 and TRBJ2-3; the D region possibly corresponds to TRBD2 (5 bases align). The germline V gene yields SNHLY for CDR1 and FYNNEI for CDR2. Trimming costs V 6 bases and J 0 bases, and their ends lie 10 bases apart. The CDR3 numbers 14 residues from cysteine through phenylalanine. The retained sequence is limited to the CDR3, 42 bases, with the frame set at the first base. Supplemented by the reference TRBV2 and TRBJ2-3 proteins around the CDR3, the complete variable domain is EPEVTQTPSHQVTQMGQEVILRCVPISNHLYFYWYRQILGQKVEFLVSFYNNEISEKSEIFDDQFSVERPDGSNFTLKIRSTKLEDSAMYFCASSRGFSTDTQYFGPGTRLTVL.